This T cell receptor beta chain was documented in a study of cytomegalovirus exposure and HLA in healthy donors. PCR primers comprised 60 Vbeta and 13 Jbeta primers. TCRdb keeps only in-frame clones here, not all; method: immunoSEQ multiplex PCR. The sample totals 55,000 to 85,000 clones. Donors in the study were healthy people who gave bone marrow. The CDR3 length is 15 residues. Germline CDR1 reads MGHRA; CDR2 reads YSYEKL. Trimming shortened V by 1 base and J by 0 bases, and 8 bases separated the two germline ends. Sequenced sample: PBMCs. V gene TRBV4-1 combines with J gene TRBJ2-3; D is possibly TRBD2 (5 bases). This receptor was identified in a female donor in good health and CMV-seropositive. CDR3 loop: CASSQGKRSTDTQYF. CDR3 coding DNA: TGCGCCAGCAGCCAAGGAAAGCGGAGCACAGATACGCAGTATTTT.